This section outlines one T cell receptor (beta chain) sequence together with its context. Its matching antigen is unknown. From germline, CDR1 is SQVTM and CDR2 ANQGSEA. Between the trimmed V and J ends, which lost 7 bases and 0 bases, there was a span of 16 bases. The CDR3 is 15 residues long. The sample belongs to a study of T cell repertoires in cytomegalovirus infection. TCRdb fed the reads into MiXCR, producing one record per CDR3 protein. The table has about 480,000 distinct CDR3 sequences, around a third seen once. The receptor was derived from a human donor in good health (CMV status not recorded). Some clones in this sample may be carry-over from other donors' samples. The starting material was cultured PBMCs, obtained from culture after CMV antigen stimulation. The chain uses TRBV29-1 and TRBJ2-1; D may match TRBD1 or TRBD2 (5 bases each). The CDR3 nucleotides are TGCAGCGCTGCGGGTGGGGCGAGCTCCTACAATGAGCAGTTCTTC. Translated: CSAAGGASSYNEQFF.